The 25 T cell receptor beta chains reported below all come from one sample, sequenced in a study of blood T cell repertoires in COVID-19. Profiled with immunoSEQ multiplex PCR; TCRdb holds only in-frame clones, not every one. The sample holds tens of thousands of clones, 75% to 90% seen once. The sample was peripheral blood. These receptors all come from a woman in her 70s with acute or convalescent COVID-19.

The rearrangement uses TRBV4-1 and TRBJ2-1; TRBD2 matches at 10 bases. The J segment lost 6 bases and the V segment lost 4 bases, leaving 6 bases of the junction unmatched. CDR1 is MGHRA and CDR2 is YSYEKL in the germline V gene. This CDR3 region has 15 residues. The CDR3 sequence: CASSPTSGRVNEQFF. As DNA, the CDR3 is TGCGCCAGCAGCCCCACCAGCGGGAGGGTCAATGAGCAGTTCTTC.

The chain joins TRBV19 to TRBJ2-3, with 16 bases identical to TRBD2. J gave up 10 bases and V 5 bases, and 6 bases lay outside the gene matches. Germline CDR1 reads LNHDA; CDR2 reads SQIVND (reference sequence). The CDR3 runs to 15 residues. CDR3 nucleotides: TGTGCCAGTAGTCCGGGGACTAGCGGGGGGGCACCGCAGTATTTT. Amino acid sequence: CASSPGTSGGAPQYF.

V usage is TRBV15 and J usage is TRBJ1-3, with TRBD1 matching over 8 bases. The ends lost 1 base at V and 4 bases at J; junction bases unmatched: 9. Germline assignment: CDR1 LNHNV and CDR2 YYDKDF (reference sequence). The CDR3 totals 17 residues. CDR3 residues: CATSRGGQGSIGNTIYF. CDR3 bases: TGTGCCACCAGCAGAGGCGGACAGGGTTCCATAGGAAACACCATATATTTT. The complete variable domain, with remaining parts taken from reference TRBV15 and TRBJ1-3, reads DAMVIQNPRYQVTQFGKPVTLSCSQTLNHNVMYWYQQKSSQAPKLLFHYYDKDFNNEADTPDNFQSRRPNTSFCFLDIRSPGLGDTAMYLCATSRGGQGSIGNTIYFGEGSWLTVV.

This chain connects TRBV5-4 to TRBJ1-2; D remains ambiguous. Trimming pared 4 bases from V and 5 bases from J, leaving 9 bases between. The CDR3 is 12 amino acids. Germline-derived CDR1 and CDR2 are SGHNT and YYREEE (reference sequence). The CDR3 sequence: CASSETSYGYTF. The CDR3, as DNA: TGTGCCAGCAGCGAGACATCTTATGGCTACACCTTC.

The CDR3 DNA reads TGCAGCGTTTCGGCGGGGGGGGTTAATGGCTACACCTTC. Residues: CSVSAGGVNGYTF. The V call is TRBV29-1, the J call TRBJ1-2; tentative D call: TRBD1 (5 bases). Trimming removed 5 bases at V and 6 bases at J, with 16 bases between. CDR3 length: 13 amino acids. From germline, CDR1 is SQVTM and CDR2 ANQGSEA.

CDR3 coding DNA: TGTGCCAGCGCCGGGACAGGGCTACCTGGGGCCAACGTCCTGACTTTC. As protein: CASAGTGLPGANVLTF. J is TRBJ2-6 and V is TRBV27, with 9 bases identical to TRBD1. The CDR3 has 16 amino acids. V was pared by 8 bases and J by 2 bases, with 7 bases of the junction left unmatched. Germline V lookup: CDR1 MNHEY, CDR2 SMNVEV (reference sequence).

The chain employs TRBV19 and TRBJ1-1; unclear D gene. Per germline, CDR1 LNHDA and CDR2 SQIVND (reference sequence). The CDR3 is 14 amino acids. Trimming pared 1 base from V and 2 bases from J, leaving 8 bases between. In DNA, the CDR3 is TGTGCCAGTAGTATAGTAGGAGGCAACACTGAAGCTTTCTTT. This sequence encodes CASSIVGGNTEAFF.

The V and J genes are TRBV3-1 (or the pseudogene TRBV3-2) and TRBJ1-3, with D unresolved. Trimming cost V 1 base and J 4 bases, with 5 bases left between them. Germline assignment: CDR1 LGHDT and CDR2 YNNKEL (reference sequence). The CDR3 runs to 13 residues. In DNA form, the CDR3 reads TGTGCCAGCAGCCAAGCCTTCGGAAACACCATATATTTT. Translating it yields CASSQAFGNTIYF.

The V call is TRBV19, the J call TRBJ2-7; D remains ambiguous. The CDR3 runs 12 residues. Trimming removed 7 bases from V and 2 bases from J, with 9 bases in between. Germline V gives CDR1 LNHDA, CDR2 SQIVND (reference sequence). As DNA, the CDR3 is TGTGCCAGTAAAGGCGGTACCTACGAGCAGTACTTC. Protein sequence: CASKGGTYEQYF.

The CDR3 bases are TGCGCCAGCAGCGACAACTCCGTGGCAGATACGCAGTATTTT. This sequence encodes CASSDNSVADTQYF. The chain is built from TRBV4-1 and TRBJ2-3; D is uncertain. Looked up from germline, CDR1 is MGHRA and CDR2 is YSYEKL. The CDR3 is 14 amino acids. Trimming cost V 5 bases and J 4 bases, with 13 bases left between them.

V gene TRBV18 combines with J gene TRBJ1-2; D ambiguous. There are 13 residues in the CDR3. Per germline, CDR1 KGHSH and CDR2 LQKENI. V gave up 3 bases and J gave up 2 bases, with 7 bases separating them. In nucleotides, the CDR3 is TGTGCCAGCTCACCCGGAGAAAACTATGGCTACACCTTC. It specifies CASSPGENYGYTF.

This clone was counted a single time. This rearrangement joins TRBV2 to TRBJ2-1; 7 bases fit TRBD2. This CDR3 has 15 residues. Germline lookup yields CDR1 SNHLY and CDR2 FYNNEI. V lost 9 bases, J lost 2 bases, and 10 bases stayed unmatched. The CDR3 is CASMGGPRTYNEQFF. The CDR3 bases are TGTGCCAGTATGGGAGGGCCTCGGACCTACAATGAGCAGTTCTTC.

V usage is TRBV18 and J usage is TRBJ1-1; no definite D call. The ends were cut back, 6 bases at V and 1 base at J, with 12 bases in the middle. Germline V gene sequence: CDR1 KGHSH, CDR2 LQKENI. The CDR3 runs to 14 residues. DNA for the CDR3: TGTGCCAGCTCGAGCTTGGGCAGGAACACTGAAGCTTTCTTT. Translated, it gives CASSSLGRNTEAFF.

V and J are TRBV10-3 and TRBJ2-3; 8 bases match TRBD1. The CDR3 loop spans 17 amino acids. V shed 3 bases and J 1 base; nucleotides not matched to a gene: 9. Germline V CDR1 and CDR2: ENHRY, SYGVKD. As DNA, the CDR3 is TGTGCCATCAGTGACTCTCGACAGGGGATCGGCACAGATACGCAGTATTTT. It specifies CAISDSRQGIGTDTQYF.

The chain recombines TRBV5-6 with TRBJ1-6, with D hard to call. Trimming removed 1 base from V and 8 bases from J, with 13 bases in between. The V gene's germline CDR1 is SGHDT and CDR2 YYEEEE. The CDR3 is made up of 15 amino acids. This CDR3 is CASSLYTGYDSPLHF. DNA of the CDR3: TGTGCCAGCAGCTTGTATACCGGGTATGATTCACCCCTCCACTTT.

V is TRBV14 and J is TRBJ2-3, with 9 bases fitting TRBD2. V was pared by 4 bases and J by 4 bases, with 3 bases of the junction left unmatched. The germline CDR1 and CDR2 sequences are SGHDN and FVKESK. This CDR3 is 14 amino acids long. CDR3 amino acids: CASSLAGEADTQYF. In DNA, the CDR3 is TGTGCCAGCAGCCTAGCGGGAGAGGCAGATACGCAGTATTTT.

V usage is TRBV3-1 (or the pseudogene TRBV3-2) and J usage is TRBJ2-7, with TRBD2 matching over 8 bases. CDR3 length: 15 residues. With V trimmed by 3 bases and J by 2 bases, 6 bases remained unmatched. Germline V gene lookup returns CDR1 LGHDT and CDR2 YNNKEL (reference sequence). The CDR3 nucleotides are TGTGCCAGCAGCCATCTTAGCGGGGCCGCCTACGAGCAGTACTTC. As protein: CASSHLSGAAYEQYF.

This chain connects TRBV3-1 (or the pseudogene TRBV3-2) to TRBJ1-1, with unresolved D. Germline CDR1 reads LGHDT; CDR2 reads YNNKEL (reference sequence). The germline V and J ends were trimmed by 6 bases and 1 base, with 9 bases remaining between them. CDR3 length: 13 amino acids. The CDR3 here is CASRTTENTEAFF. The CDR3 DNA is TGTGCCAGCAGAACCACAGAGAACACTGAAGCTTTCTTT.

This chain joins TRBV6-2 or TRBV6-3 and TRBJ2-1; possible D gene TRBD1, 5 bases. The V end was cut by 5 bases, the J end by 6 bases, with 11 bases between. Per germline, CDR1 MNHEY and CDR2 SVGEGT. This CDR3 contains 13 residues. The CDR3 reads CASSRGHVNEQFF. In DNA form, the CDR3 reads TGTGCCAGCAGTAGAGGACACGTCAATGAGCAGTTCTTC.

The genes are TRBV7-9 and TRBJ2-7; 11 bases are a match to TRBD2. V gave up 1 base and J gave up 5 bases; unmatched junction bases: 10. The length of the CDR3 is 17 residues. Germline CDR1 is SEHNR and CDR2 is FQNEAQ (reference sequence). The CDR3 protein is CASSLDMGLAGGHEQYF. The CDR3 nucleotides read TGTGCCAGCAGCTTAGACATGGGCCTAGCGGGAGGCCACGAGCAGTACTTC.

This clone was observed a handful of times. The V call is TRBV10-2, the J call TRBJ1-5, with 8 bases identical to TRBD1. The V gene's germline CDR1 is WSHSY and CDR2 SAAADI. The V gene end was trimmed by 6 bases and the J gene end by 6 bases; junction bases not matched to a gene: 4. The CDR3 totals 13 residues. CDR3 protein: CASRQGVGQPQHF. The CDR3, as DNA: TGCGCCAGCAGACAGGGGGTGGGTCAGCCCCAGCATTTT.

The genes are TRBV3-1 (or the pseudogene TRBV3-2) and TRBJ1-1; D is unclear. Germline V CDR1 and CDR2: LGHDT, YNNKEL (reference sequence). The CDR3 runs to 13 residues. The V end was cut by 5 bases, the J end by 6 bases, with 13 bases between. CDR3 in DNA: TGTGCCAGCAGCTCCCGGGGAGCCTCTGAAGCTTTCTTT. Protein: CASSSRGASEAFF.

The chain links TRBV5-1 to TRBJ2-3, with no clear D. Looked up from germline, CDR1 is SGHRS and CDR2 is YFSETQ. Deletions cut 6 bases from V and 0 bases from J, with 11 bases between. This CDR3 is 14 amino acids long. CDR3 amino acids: CASTSGPSTDTQYF. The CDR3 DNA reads TGCGCCAGCACTTCGGGTCCTAGCACAGATACGCAGTATTTT.

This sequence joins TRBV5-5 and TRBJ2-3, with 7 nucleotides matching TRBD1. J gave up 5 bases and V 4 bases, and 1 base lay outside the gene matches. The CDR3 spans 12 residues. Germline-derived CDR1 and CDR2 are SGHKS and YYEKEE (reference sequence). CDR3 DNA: TGTGCCAGCAGCCAGGGGGTAGATACGCAGTATTTT. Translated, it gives CASSQGVDTQYF.

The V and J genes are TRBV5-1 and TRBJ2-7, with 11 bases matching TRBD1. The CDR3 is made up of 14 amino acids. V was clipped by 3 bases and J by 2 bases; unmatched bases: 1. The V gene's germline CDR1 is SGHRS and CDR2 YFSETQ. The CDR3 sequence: CASSWDRGAYEQYF. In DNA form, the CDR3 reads TGCGCCAGCAGCTGGGACAGGGGGGCCTACGAGCAGTACTTC.